The 13 T cell receptor beta chains presented below share a single source sample, sequenced in a study of T cell changes during pregnancy in multiple sclerosis. Method: immunoSEQ multiplex PCR; TCRdb's copy keeps in-frame clones and lacks some. The data hold about 110,000 clones, with roughly nine tenths observed a single time. The sequencing here drew on peripheral blood, taken after pregnancy. These receptors were taken from a female donor with multiple sclerosis, enrolled in a pregnancy study.

This clone was seen once. The V and J genes are TRBV4-1 and TRBJ2-7; tentative D call: TRBD1 (5 bases). This CDR3 has 15 amino acids. CDR1 is MGHRA, CDR2 YSYEKL, per germline. Between the trimmed V and J ends, which lost 2 bases and 0 bases, there was a span of 11 bases. The CDR3 reads CASSQRQSSSYEQYF. CDR3 bases: TGCGCCAGCAGCCAAAGACAGTCGAGCTCCTACGAGCAGTACTTC.

V usage is TRBV2 and J usage is TRBJ2-1, with D perhaps TRBD1 (5 bases). The CDR3 sequence is 14 residues long. V was pared by 7 bases and J by 9 bases, with 19 bases between. From germline, CDR1 is SNHLY and CDR2 FYNNEI. CDR3 coding DNA: TGTGCCAGCACCGGCGTAGGGGTTAGGGGTGAGCAGTTCTTC. Encoded protein: CASTGVGVRGEQFF.

The V gene is TRBV7-6, the J gene TRBJ2-1; TRBD2 is a possible D gene (8 bases). V dropped 7 bases and J dropped 6 bases, with 16 bases sitting between them. The germline V gene encodes CDR1 SGHVS and CDR2 FNYEAQ. The length of the CDR3 is 14 residues. The CDR3 protein is CASTRSGDSNEQFF. CDR3 coding DNA: TGTGCCAGCACCCGTAGCGGGGACAGCAATGAGCAGTTCTTC.

The V and J genes are TRBV6-4 and TRBJ1-6, with 10 nucleotides matching TRBD1. The V and J ends lost 4 bases and 5 bases, in that order; junction bases with no gene match: 5. Germline V gene sequence: CDR1 MRHNA, CDR2 SNTAGT. The CDR3 is made up of 16 amino acids. This chain's CDR3 is CASSVGTGENNSPLHF. The DNA of the CDR3 is TGTGCCAGCAGTGTCGGGACAGGGGAGAATAATTCACCCCTCCACTTT.

The genes are TRBV5-5 and TRBJ2-7, with D perhaps matching TRBD1 (5 bases). Germline V gene sequence: CDR1 SGHKS, CDR2 YYEKEE (reference sequence). The CDR3 covers 13 residues. With 0 bases removed from V and 3 bases from J, the gap between germline ends came to 7 bases. The CDR3 is CASSLGQRYEQYF. The CDR3 region has the DNA TGTGCCAGCAGCTTGGGACAGCGCTACGAGCAGTACTTC.

The chain recombines TRBV27 with TRBJ1-1; D remains unclear. Trimming stripped 6 bases from V and 4 bases from J, with 12 bases between. The CDR3 totals 13 residues. Germline V gene data show CDR1 as MNHEY and CDR2 as SMNVEV (reference sequence). The CDR3 loop reads CASSSPGSTEAFF. CDR3 nucleotide sequence: TGTGCCAGCAGCAGCCCGGGGTCCACTGAAGCTTTCTTT.

The CDR3 loop is CASSLQVNEKLFF. CDR3 coding DNA: TGTGCCAGCAGTTTACAGGTAAATGAAAAACTGTTTTTT. The V and J genes are TRBV27 and TRBJ1-4; D not certain. The CDR3 covers 13 residues. V lost 2 bases and J lost 5, with 6 bases in between. Germline loops: CDR1 MNHEY, CDR2 SMNVEV (reference sequence).

Here the CDR3 DNA reads TGCGCCAGCAGCTTGGCCGACAACAATAATTCACCCCTCCACTTT. Encoded protein: CASSLADNNNSPLHF. The chain joins TRBV5-1 to TRBJ1-6; D not resolved. This CDR3 has 15 amino acids. CDR1 and CDR2 from the germline V gene are SGHRS and YFSETQ. V lost 0 bases and J lost 5, with 9 bases in between.

The rearrangement joins TRBV4-1 to TRBJ2-5; 7 positions agree with TRBD1. Germline V gene lookup returns CDR1 MGHRA and CDR2 YSYEKL. The CDR3 sequence is 13 residues long. The ends lost 4 bases at V and 5 bases at J; junction bases unmatched: 4. The CDR3 here is CASSLWTGETQYF. The CDR3 bases are TGCGCCAGCAGCCTTTGGACAGGCGAGACCCAGTACTTC.

Of note for this clone: Germline and junction disagree at one end, which may indicate a read error. V and J are TRBV7-7 and TRBJ1-6, with TRBD1 identical over 7 bases. The V gene's germline CDR1 is SSHAT and CDR2 FNYEAQ (reference sequence). The length of the CDR3 is 13 residues. The CDR3 reads CASSRDREAPLHF. CDR3 bases: TGTGCTAGCAGCCGCGACAGGGAGGCACCCCTCCACTTT.

The rearrangement links TRBV15 to TRBJ1-1; D ambiguous. Trimming took 2 bases from V and 7 from J, leaving 20 bases between them. The CDR3 loop spans 16 amino acids. The germline V gene encodes CDR1 LNHNV and CDR2 YYDKDF (reference sequence). The CDR3 nucleotides read TGTGCCACCAGCAGACCGGGTTTGAGGGCTTCGGGTGAAGCTTTCTTT. Translated: CATSRPGLRASGEAFF.

The gene calls are TRBV2 and TRBJ1-5, with D maybe TRBD1 (6 bases). The CDR3 runs 15 residues. V was pared by 1 base and J by 4 bases, with 11 bases between. Germline CDR1 SNHLY, CDR2 FYNNEI. CDR3 in DNA: TGTGCCAGCAGTGAAGACAGGGTACGAAATCAGCCCCAGCATTTT. This codes for CASSEDRVRNQPQHF.

Only a few counts were recorded for this clone. The chain's CDR3 is CASSAGSYNSPLHF. CDR3 in DNA: TGTGCCAGCAGTGCGGGGTCCTATAATTCACCCCTCCACTTT. The chain carries TRBV25-1 and TRBJ1-6; D is unresolved. The CDR3 totals 14 residues. The germline gives CDR1 MGHDK, CDR2 SYGVNS. V dropped 4 bases and J dropped 1 base, with 5 bases sitting between them.